This TCR beta chain is drawn from a study of chemoradiotherapy in HPV16-positive cancers. About this clone: Its antigen is unknown.

The assay was immunoSEQ multiplex PCR, and TCRdb's table has in-frame clones only and misses some. This sample carries 20,000 or so clones, roughly 90% of them seen once, and the ten largest clones take approximately 5.8%. Study-level results: HPV-specific T cells were functionally defined from only a couple of HPV16-positive patients. During treatment, candidate HPV-specific clones and E7-related motifs expanded in tumor. HPV-responsive T-cell expansion during chemoradiotherapy was linked to improved recurrence-free survival in HPV16-positive patients.

The CDR3 extends over 19 amino acids. CDR1 is SEHNR, CDR2 FQNEAQ, per germline (reference sequence). V was shortened by 4 bases and J by 4 bases, with 28 bases between the two germline ends. This chain joins TRBV7-9 and TRBJ1-2; unclear D gene. The sequence derives from a human donor with HPV-associated anogenital cancer. This specimen consisted of blood, obtained from a patient who underwent chemoradiotherapy. For the CDR3, the DNA is TGTGCCAGCAGCTCAACCGCCGGGGTAAACTCCGTGATTGGCTATGGCTACACCTTC. Translating gives CASSSTAGVNSVIGYGYTF.